Following are 25 T cell receptor beta chains from one sample sequenced in a study of blood T cell repertoires in COVID-19. Here immunoSEQ multiplex PCR was the method, and the copy in TCRdb shows in-frame clones only, minus some. The table lists 350,000 to 550,000 clones, approximately 92% of them singletons, with 0.95% to 1.2% in the top ten. The specimen was PBMCs or T cells enriched from blood (not recorded which). The receptors derive from a man aged 25-40 years who had recovered from COVID-19.

This sequence joins TRBV11-2 and TRBJ2-1; 7 nucleotides agree with TRBD1. CDR1 is SGHAT, CDR2 FQNNGV, per germline. V was clipped by 4 bases and J by 3 bases; unmatched bases: 6. The CDR3 loop spans 15 amino acids. In nucleotides, the CDR3 is TGTGCCAGCAGCTCGATACAGGGGCTCTACAATGAGCAGTTCTTC. Encoded protein: CASSSIQGLYNEQFF.

This chain uses TRBV19 with TRBJ1-2, with D perhaps TRBD1 (5 bases). Per germline, CDR1 LNHDA and CDR2 SQIVND (reference sequence). The CDR3 is 14 amino acids. Trimming pared 3 bases from V and 5 bases from J, leaving 13 bases between. The DNA of the CDR3 is TGTGCCAGTAGTATCCAGGGTGAGATGTATGGCTACACCTTC. As protein: CASSIQGEMYGYTF. Drawing the rest from reference TRBV19 and TRBJ1-2, the complete variable domain is DGGITQSPKYLFRKEGQNVTLSCEQNLNHDAMYWYRQDPGQGLRLIYYSQIVNDFQKGDIAEGYSVSREKKESFPLTVTSAQKNPTAFYLCASSIQGEMYGYTFGSGTRLTVV.

The chain carries TRBV10-3 and TRBJ1-5; TRBD1 might be the D (5 bases). Germline V CDR1 and CDR2: ENHRY, SYGVKD. CDR3 length: 15 residues. The V gene lost 4 bases and the J gene lost 2 bases, with 12 bases spanning the gap. The CDR3 region has the DNA TGTGCCATCAGTGTGTCTCAGGGCGGCAATCAGCCCCAGCATTTT. Translation gives CAISVSQGGNQPQHF.

The rearrangement joins TRBV7-3 to TRBJ2-3; D remains unclear. This CDR3 has 12 residues. Trimming took 9 bases from V and 2 from J, leaving 9 bases between them. The germline CDR1 and CDR2 sequences are SGHTA and FQGTGA. The CDR3 reads CAREHLTDTQYF. CDR3 nucleotides: TGTGCCAGGGAGCACCTCACAGATACGCAGTATTTT.

The V call is TRBV30, the J call TRBJ2-7; 8 nucleotides agree with TRBD1. CDR1 and CDR2 (germline): GTSNPN, SVGIG (reference sequence). This CDR3 region has 13 residues. After removal of 5 bases from V and 4 bases from J, the junction contained 7 bases not matched to a gene. The CDR3 coding sequence is TGTGCCTGGGACAGGGGTACAACATACGAGCAGTACTTC. Protein: CAWDRGTTYEQYF.

The chain joins TRBV2 to TRBJ1-6; 10 bases align to TRBD1. V lost 11 bases to trimming and J lost 7 bases; unmatched junction nucleotides: 5. Germline-derived CDR1 and CDR2 are SNHLY and FYNNEI. This CDR3 has 13 amino acids. The CDR3 nucleotides are TGTGCCGCCGGGACAGGGGCGAATTCACCCCTCCACTTT. Amino acids: CAAGTGANSPLHF.

This clone has just one count. The gene calls are TRBV30 and TRBJ2-2; D gene ambiguous. Trimming took off 2 bases at V and 3 bases at J, with 7 bases between the two ends. The germline V gene encodes CDR1 GTSNPN and CDR2 SVGIG (reference sequence). The CDR3 extends over 13 amino acids. For the CDR3, the DNA is TGTGCCTGGAGTTTACTACACACCGGGGAGCTGTTTTTT. Translation: CAWSLLHTGELFF.

J is TRBJ1-2 and V is TRBV27; TRBD1 agrees at 8 bases. CDR1 and CDR2 from the germline V gene are MNHEY and SMNVEV (reference sequence). CDR3 length: 14 amino acids. The trim removed 2 bases at V and 9 bases at J, leaving 8 bases unmatched. Here the CDR3 DNA reads TGTGCCAGCAGTTTAGGGACAGGTCCTCAAAGCTACACCTTC. Residues: CASSLGTGPQSYTF.

This chain connects TRBV19 to TRBJ1-5; TRBD1 agrees at 7 bases. Per germline, CDR1 LNHDA and CDR2 SQIVND (reference sequence). CDR3 length: 15 residues. V shed 4 bases and J 1 base; nucleotides not matched to a gene: 4. CDR3 DNA sequence: TGTGCCAGTAGTACAAACAGGGGCAGCAATCAGCCCCAGCATTTT. It yields the protein CASSTNRGSNQPQHF.

This clone was seen once. V is TRBV27 and J is TRBJ2-1, with D perhaps TRBD2 (6 bases). In germline, CDR1 is MNHEY, CDR2 SMNVEV (reference sequence). CDR3 length: 16 amino acids. V lost 2 bases and J lost 3, with 14 bases in between. CDR3 bases: TGTGCCAGCAGTTTAAAATTATTCGGGAGCTACAATGAGCAGTTCTTC. Translating it yields CASSLKLFGSYNEQFF.

The V and J genes are TRBV6-5 and TRBJ2-1; TRBD2 agrees at 8 bases. The CDR3 runs to 14 residues. Unmatched junction bases numbered 8, after V lost 6 bases and J lost 7 bases. Germline values: CDR1 MNHEY, CDR2 SVGAGI. Written as DNA, the CDR3 is TGTGCCAGCAGACGAAGCGGGAGTGGAAATGAGCAGTTCTTC. This codes for CASRRSGSGNEQFF.

This clone was seen a few times. The J gene is TRBJ1-5, the V gene TRBV5-8; TRBD1 matches 9 bases. The CDR3 consists of 14 residues. The trim removed 4 bases at V and 5 bases at J, leaving 4 bases unmatched. Germline values: CDR1 SGHTS, CDR2 YDEGEE. The CDR3 bases are TGTGCCAGCAGCCCAGGACAGGGGTATCAGCCCCAGCATTTT. Translating gives CASSPGQGYQPQHF.

J is TRBJ2-7 and V is TRBV6-6; 9 bases align to TRBD1. There are 14 residues in the CDR3. From germline, CDR1 is MNHNY and CDR2 SVGAGI (reference sequence). The V segment lost 5 bases and the J segment 5 bases; nucleotides outside the gene matches: 7. In DNA form, the CDR3 reads TGTGCCAGCAGTCCCGGGACAGGGAAGGACGAGCAGTACTTC. This encodes CASSPGTGKDEQYF.

This chain links TRBV27 with TRBJ2-7, with TRBD1 identical over 8 bases. Germline assignment: CDR1 MNHEY and CDR2 SMNVEV (reference sequence). Trimming took 5 bases from V and 3 from J; bases not matched to a gene: 3. This CDR3 has 13 amino acids. CDR3 nucleotide sequence: TGTGCCAGCAGTACAGGGGGGAACTACGAGCAGTACTTC. Translating it yields CASSTGGNYEQYF.

J is TRBJ2-5 and V is TRBV28, with D possibly matching TRBD1 (5 bases). The CDR3 extends over 15 amino acids. Germline lookup yields CDR1 MDHEN and CDR2 SYDVKM. Deletions cut 9 bases from V and 1 base from J, with 18 bases between. Written as DNA, the CDR3 is TGTGCCAGTAGATCCTCAGGGAACCTCCAAGAGACCCAGTACTTC. Translated, it gives CASRSSGNLQETQYF.

The chain links TRBV9 to TRBJ2-2; TRBD2 aligns across 8 bases. Unmatched junction bases numbered 9, after V lost 6 bases and J lost 5 bases. Germline V gene data show CDR1 as SGDLS and CDR2 as YYNGEE. The CDR3 runs to 15 residues. The DNA of the CDR3 is TGTGCCAGCACGCAATCCAGCGGGAGTACCGGGGAGCTGTTTTTT. This encodes CASTQSSGSTGELFF.

The chain has TRBV28 and TRBJ2-7; 8 bases agree with TRBD1. The length of the CDR3 is 17 residues. From germline, CDR1 is MDHEN and CDR2 SYDVKM. The J segment lost 0 bases and the V segment lost 3 bases, leaving 10 bases of the junction unmatched. CDR3 in DNA: TGTGCCAGCAGTTTCTTCCCCCCGACAGGGGCCTCCTACGAGCAGTACTTC. This gives the protein CASSFFPPTGASYEQYF.

The rearrangement links TRBV10-2 to TRBJ1-1; 7 bases agree with TRBD1. With V trimmed by 5 bases and J by 3 bases, 15 bases remained unmatched. The CDR3 has 17 residues. Per the germline V gene, CDR1 is WSHSY and CDR2 is SAAADI. CDR3 nucleotide sequence: TGCGCCAGCAGTCCGACAGGGAAAATCCTTGACCACACTGAAGCTTTCTTT. Its protein is CASSPTGKILDHTEAFF.

The genes are TRBV21-1 and TRBJ1-2; the table's D call TRBD1 went unverified against the DNA. TRBV21-1 is termed a pseudogene. The CDR3 consists of 15 residues. The CDR3 region is CASAEAGRINYGYTF. As DNA, the CDR3 is TGTGCCAGCGCCGAAGCAGGGCGGATTAACTATGGCTACACCTTC.

The V and J genes are TRBV28 and TRBJ1-2; D is unresolved. Trimming shortened V by 6 bases and J by 2 bases, and 10 bases separated the two germline ends. The germline V gene encodes CDR1 MDHEN and CDR2 SYDVKM. CDR3 length equals 13 residues. CDR3 residues: CASRGVQNYGYTF. CDR3 DNA: TGTGCCAGCAGGGGCGTTCAAAACTATGGCTACACCTTC.

This clone has only a few counts. J is TRBJ2-7 and V is TRBV5-1; the match to TRBD2 covers 12 bases. The length of the CDR3 is 16 residues. V gave up 4 bases and J gave up 1 base; unmatched junction bases: 6. Germline CDR1 is SGHRS and CDR2 is YFSETQ. The CDR3 nucleotides are TGCGCCAGCAGCCGAGAACTAGCGGGAGGTTCCTACGAGCAGTACTTC. Protein: CASSRELAGGSYEQYF. The full variable domain, completed using reference TRBV5-1 and TRBJ2-7, is KAGVTQTPRYLIKTRGQQVTLSCSPISGHRSVSWYQQTPGQGLQFLFEYFSETQRNKGNFPGRFSGRQFSNSRSEMNVSTLELGDSALYLCASSRELAGGSYEQYFGPGTRLTVT.

The chain combines TRBV27 with TRBJ2-5; 9 bases are shared with TRBD1. CDR1 is MNHEY and CDR2 is SMNVEV in the germline V gene (reference sequence). Losses at the gene ends were 2 bases for V and 5 bases for J; bases not matched to a gene: 6. The CDR3 totals 15 residues. The CDR3 region is CASSLRDRDFETQYF. CDR3 coding DNA: TGTGCCAGCAGTTTACGGGACAGGGATTTTGAGACCCAGTACTTC.

The rearrangement links TRBV19 to TRBJ1-1, with D possibly being TRBD1 (6 bases). V dropped 4 bases and J dropped 5 bases, with 14 bases sitting between them. The CDR3 covers 14 residues. CDR1 is LNHDA, CDR2 SQIVND, per germline (reference sequence). The CDR3 sequence: CASSTTGGPTEAFF. The CDR3, as DNA: TGTGCCAGTAGTACCACGGGGGGGCCGACTGAAGCTTTCTTT. The whole variable domain, remainder taken from reference TRBV19 and TRBJ1-1, is DGGITQSPKYLFRKEGQNVTLSCEQNLNHDAMYWYRQDPGQGLRLIYYSQIVNDFQKGDIAEGYSVSREKKESFPLTVTSAQKNPTAFYLCASSTTGGPTEAFFGQGTRLTVV.

V gene TRBV18 combines with J gene TRBJ2-5; 8 positions match TRBD1. Unmatched junction bases numbered 5, after V lost 0 bases and J lost 5 bases. The CDR3 has 15 amino acids. Per germline, CDR1 KGHSH and CDR2 LQKENI. Here the CDR3 reads CASSPPPGGGETQYF. The CDR3 nucleotides read TGTGCCAGCTCACCACCTCCAGGGGGCGGGGAGACCCAGTACTTC.

Only one count was recorded for this clone. The CDR3 reads CATSDSDRNEKLFF. The CDR3 DNA reads TGTGCCACCAGTGATTCGGACAGGAATGAAAAACTGTTTTTT. The chain employs TRBV24-1 and TRBJ1-4; 7 bases match TRBD1. CDR1 is KGHDR, CDR2 SFDVKD, per germline. V dropped 2 bases and J dropped 5; count of bases not matched to a gene: 1. The CDR3 extends over 14 amino acids.